The sequence of this TCR beta chain was determined in a study of Ad26.COV2.S vaccination and SARS-CoV-2 variants. V shed 8 bases and J shed 0 bases, with 14 bases lying between them. CDR1 is SNHLY, CDR2 FYNNEI, per germline. The CDR3 is 15 amino acids. Profiling relied on immunoSEQ multiplex PCR, and the TCRdb table lists in-frame clones only, not all of them. The table records under 150,000 clones, about nine tenths of them present only once. The clonotype comes from a human donor who had recovered from COVID-19. Specimen: peripheral blood, collected after recovery from COVID-19. The J gene is TRBJ2-1, the V gene TRBV2; TRBD1 or TRBD2 may be the D gene (6 bases each). The CDR3 bases are TGTGCCAGCTCGCAAACGGGGGCCTCCTACAATGAGCAGTTCTTC. Residues: CASSQTGASYNEQFF. The full variable domain, with the rest looked up from reference TRBV2 and TRBJ2-1, is EPEVTQTPSHQVTQMGQEVILRCVPISNHLYFYWYRQILGQKVEFLVSFYNNEISEKSEIFDDQFSVERPDGSNFTLKIRSTKLEDSAMYFCASSQTGASYNEQFFGPGTRLTVL.